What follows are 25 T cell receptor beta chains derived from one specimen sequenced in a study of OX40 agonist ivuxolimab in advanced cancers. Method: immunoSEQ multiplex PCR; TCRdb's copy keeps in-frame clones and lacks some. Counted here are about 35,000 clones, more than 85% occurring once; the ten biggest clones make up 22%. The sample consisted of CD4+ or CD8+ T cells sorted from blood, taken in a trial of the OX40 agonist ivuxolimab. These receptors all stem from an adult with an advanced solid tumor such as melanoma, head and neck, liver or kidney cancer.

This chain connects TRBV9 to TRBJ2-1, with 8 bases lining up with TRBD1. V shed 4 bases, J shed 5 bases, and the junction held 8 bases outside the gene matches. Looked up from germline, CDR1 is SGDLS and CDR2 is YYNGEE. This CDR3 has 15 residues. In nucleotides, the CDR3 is TGTGCCAGCAGCTCCTCGGGACAGGCCAACAATGAGCAGTTCTTC. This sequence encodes CASSSSGQANNEQFF.

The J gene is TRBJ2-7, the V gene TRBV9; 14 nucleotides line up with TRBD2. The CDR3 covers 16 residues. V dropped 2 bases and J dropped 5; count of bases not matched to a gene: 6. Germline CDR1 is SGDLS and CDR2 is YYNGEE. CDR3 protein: CASSVTLGLAGDEQYF. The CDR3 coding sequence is TGTGCCAGCAGCGTGACCTTGGGACTAGCGGGAGACGAGCAGTACTTC. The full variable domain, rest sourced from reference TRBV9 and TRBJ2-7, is DSGVTQTPKHLITATGQRVTLRCSPRSGDLSVYWYQQSLDQGLQFLIQYYNGEERAKGNILERFSAQQFPDLHSELNLSSLELGDSALYFCASSVTLGLAGDEQYFGPGTRLTVT.

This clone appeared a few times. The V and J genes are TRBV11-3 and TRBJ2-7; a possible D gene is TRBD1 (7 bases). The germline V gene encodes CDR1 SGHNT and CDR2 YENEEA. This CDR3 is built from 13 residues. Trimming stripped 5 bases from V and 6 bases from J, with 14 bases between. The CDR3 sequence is CASSQGDSTEQYF. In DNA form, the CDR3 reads TGTGCCAGCAGCCAGGGGGACTCTACCGAGCAGTACTTC.

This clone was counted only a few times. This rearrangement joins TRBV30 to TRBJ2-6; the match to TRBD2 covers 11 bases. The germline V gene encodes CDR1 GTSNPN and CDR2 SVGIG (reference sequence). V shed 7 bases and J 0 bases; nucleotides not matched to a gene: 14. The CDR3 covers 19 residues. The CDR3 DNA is TGTGCCTACCCCGAGAGCACTAGCGGGAGCTTCTCTGGGGCCAACGTCCTGACTTTC. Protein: CAYPESTSGSFSGANVLTF.

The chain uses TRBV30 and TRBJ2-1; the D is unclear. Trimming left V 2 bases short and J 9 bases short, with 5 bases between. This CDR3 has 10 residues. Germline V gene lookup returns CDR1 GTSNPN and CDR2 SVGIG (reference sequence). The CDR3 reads CAWSKSEQFF. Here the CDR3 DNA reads TGTGCCTGGAGTAAGAGTGAGCAGTTCTTC.

For the CDR3, the DNA is TGTGCCAGCAGCTTAGCCCTTCGCGCCGGGGAGCTGTTTTTT. Protein product: CASSLALRAGELFF. The J gene is TRBJ2-2, the V gene TRBV7-9; D unresolved. In germline, CDR1 is SEHNR, CDR2 FQNEAQ (reference sequence). V was cut by 0 bases and J by 6 bases, with 8 bases left in between. This CDR3 has 14 residues.

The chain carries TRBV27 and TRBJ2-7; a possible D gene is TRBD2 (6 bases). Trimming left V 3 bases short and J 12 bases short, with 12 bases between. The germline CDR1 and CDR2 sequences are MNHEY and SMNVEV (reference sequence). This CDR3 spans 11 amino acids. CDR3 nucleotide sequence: TGTGCCAGCAGTTTTTGGGGGGTTGCGTACTTC. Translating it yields CASSFWGVAYF.

DNA for the CDR3: TGTGCCAGCAGCTCGGACGGATATCAGCCCCAGCATTTT. This sequence encodes CASSSDGYQPQHF. J is TRBJ1-5 and V is TRBV7-9; D not resolved. Trimming took off 4 bases at V and 5 bases at J, with 9 bases between the two ends. This CDR3 comprises 13 residues. Germline-derived CDR1 and CDR2 are SEHNR and FQNEAQ (reference sequence).

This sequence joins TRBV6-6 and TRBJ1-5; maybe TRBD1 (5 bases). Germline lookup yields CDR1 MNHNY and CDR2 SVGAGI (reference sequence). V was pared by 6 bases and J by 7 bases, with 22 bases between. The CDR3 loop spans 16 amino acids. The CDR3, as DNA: TGTGCCAGCAGGGGTGGGGCGACGCCCGAGGGGCAGCCCCAGCATTTT. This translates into CASRGGATPEGQPQHF.

The CDR3: CAWSVGNSGNTIYF. The DNA for the CDR3 is TGTGCCTGGAGTGTAGGGAACTCTGGAAACACCATATATTTT. V and J are TRBV30 and TRBJ1-3; D gene unclear. This CDR3 has 14 amino acids. The V gene lost 0 bases and the J gene lost 0 bases, with 6 bases spanning the gap. Germline V lookup: CDR1 GTSNPN, CDR2 SVGIG (reference sequence).

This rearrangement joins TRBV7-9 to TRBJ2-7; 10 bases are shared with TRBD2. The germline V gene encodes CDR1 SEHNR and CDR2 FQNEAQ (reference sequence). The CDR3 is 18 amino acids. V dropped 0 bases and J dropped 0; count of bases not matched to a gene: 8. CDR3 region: CASSLAQLAGESSYEQYF. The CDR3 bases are TGTGCCAGCAGCTTAGCGCAGCTAGCGGGGGAAAGCTCCTACGAGCAGTACTTC.

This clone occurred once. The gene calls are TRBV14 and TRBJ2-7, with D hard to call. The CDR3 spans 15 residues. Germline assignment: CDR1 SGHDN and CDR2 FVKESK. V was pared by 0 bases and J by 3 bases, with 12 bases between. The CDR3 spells CASSQDVGRNYEQYF. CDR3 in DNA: TGTGCCAGCAGCCAAGATGTCGGACGGAACTACGAGCAGTACTTC.

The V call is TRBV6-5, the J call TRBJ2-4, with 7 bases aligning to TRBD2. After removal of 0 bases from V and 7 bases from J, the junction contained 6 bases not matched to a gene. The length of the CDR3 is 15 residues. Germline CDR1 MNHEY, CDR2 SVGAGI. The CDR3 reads CASSYSGGGRNIQYF. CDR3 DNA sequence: TGTGCCAGCAGTTACTCGGGGGGGGGAAGGAACATTCAGTACTTC.

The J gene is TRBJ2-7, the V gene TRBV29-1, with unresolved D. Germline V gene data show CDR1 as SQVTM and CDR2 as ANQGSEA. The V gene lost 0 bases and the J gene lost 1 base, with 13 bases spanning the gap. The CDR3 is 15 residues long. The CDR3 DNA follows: TGCAGCGTTGAAGATCGTGGCGGCCAATCCTACGAGCAGTACTTC. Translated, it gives CSVEDRGGQSYEQYF.

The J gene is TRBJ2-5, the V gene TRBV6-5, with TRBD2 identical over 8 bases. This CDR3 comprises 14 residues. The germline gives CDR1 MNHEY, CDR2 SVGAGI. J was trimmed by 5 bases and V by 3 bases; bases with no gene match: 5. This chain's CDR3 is CASSYGTGGETQYF. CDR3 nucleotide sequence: TGTGCCAGCAGTTATGGGACGGGGGGGGAGACCCAGTACTTC.

The CDR3, as DNA: TGTGCCAGCAGCCCTACAGGGTCCTACGAGCAGTACTTC. The encoded protein is CASSPTGSYEQYF. The chain is built from TRBV7-9 and TRBJ2-7; possible D gene TRBD1, 6 bases. The CDR3 has 13 amino acids. Germline lookup yields CDR1 SEHNR and CDR2 FQNEAQ (reference sequence). V lost 5 bases and J 1 base, leaving 9 bases between the germline ends. Supplemented by reference TRBV7-9 and TRBJ2-7, the full variable domain reads DTGVSQNPRHKITKRGQNVTFRCDPISEHNRLYWYRQTLGQGPEFLTYFQNEAQLEKSRLLSDRFSAERPKGSFSTLEIQRTEQGDSAMYLCASSPTGSYEQYFGPGTRLTVT.

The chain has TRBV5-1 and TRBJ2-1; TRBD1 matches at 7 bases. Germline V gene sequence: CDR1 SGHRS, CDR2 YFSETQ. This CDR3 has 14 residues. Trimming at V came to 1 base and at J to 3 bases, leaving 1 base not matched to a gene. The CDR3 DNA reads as TGCGCCAGCAGCTTGACAGGGGTCTACAATGAGCAGTTCTTC. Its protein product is CASSLTGVYNEQFF.

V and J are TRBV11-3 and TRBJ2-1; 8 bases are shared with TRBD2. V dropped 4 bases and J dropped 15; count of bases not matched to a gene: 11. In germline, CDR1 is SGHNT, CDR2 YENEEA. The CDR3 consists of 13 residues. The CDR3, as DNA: TGTGCCAGCAGCTCATCCGGGACTAGTATCCCGTTCTTC. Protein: CASSSSGTSIPFF.

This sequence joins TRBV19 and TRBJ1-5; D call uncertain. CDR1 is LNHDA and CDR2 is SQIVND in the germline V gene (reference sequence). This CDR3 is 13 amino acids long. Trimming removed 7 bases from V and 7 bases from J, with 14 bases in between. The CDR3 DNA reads TGTGCCAGTAACCTCATCCACGGGCAGCCCCAGCATTTT. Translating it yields CASNLIHGQPQHF.

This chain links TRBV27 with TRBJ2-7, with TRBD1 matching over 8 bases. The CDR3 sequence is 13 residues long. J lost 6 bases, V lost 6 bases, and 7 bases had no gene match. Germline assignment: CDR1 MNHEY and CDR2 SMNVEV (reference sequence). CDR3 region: CASSPGQGGEQYF. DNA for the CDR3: TGTGCCAGCAGCCCCGGACAGGGAGGCGAGCAGTACTTC.

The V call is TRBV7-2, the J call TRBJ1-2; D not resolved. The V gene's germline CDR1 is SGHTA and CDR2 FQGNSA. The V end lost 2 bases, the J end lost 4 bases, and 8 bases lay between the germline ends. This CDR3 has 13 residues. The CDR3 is CASSLRGLYGYTF. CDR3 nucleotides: TGTGCCAGCAGCTTACGAGGCCTCTATGGCTACACCTTC.

The CDR3 sequence: CASSLPGRGNEQFF. CDR3 coding DNA: TGTGCCAGCAGCTTACCAGGGAGAGGGAATGAGCAGTTCTTC. The chain uses TRBV7-2 and TRBJ2-1; the D gene could be TRBD1 or TRBD2 (5 bases each). This CDR3 is built from 14 residues. Germline V gene data show CDR1 as SGHTA and CDR2 as FQGNSA. V lost 2 bases and J lost 7, with 12 bases in between. The complete variable domain, with remaining parts taken from reference TRBV7-2 and TRBJ2-1, reads GAGVSQSPSNKVTEKGKDVELRCDPISGHTALYWYRQSLGQGLEFLIYFQGNSAPDKSGLPSDRFSAERTGGSVSTLTIQRTQQEDSAVYLCASSLPGRGNEQFFGPGTRLTVL.

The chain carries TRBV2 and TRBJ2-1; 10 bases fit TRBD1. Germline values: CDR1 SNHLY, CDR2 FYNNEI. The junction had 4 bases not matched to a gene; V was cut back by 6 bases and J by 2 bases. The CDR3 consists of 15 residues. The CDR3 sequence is CASSPGQGAYNEQFF. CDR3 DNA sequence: TGTGCCAGCAGCCCTGGACAGGGGGCCTACAATGAGCAGTTCTTC.

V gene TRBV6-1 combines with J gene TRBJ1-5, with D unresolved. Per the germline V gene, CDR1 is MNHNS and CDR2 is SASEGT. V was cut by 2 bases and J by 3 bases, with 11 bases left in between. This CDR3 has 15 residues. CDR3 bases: TGTGCCAGCAGTGAACGGGCCCCTACCAATCAGCCCCAGCATTTT. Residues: CASSERAPTNQPQHF.

CDR3 amino acids: CASHASFGTESYNEQFF. DNA for the CDR3: TGTGCCAGCCATGCTTCCTTCGGGACAGAGTCCTACAATGAGCAGTTCTTC. The chain employs TRBV2 and TRBJ2-1; the match to TRBD1 covers 7 bases. Germline CDR1 and CDR2: SNHLY and FYNNEI. The CDR3 is made up of 17 amino acids. The V gene end was trimmed by 8 bases and the J gene end by 1 base; junction bases not matched to a gene: 14.